The 19 T cell receptor beta chains given below trace back to one sample, sequenced in a study of cytomegalovirus exposure and HLA in healthy donors. In the PCR, 60 Vbeta and 13 Jbeta primers were used. Some clones are missing from TCRdb's copy, which holds only in-frame ones; the method was immunoSEQ multiplex PCR. The table includes about 160,000 clones, roughly 85% detected once. The sequenced material came from PBMCs. The receptors here all came from a woman between 25 and 40 years old in good health and CMV-seronegative.

This chain uses TRBV7-8 with TRBJ2-4; 7 bases align to TRBD1. Germline assignment: CDR1 SGHVS and CDR2 FQNEAQ. CDR3 length: 15 residues. V shed 1 base and J 6 bases; nucleotides not matched to a gene: 6. CDR3 sequence (DNA): TGTGCCAGCAGCTTAGAGGGGGACAGAAGAAACATTCAGTACTTC. This translates into CASSLEGDRRNIQYF. Drawing the rest from reference TRBV7-8 and TRBJ2-4, the complete variable domain is GAGVSQSPRYKVAKRGQDVALRCDPISGHVSLFWYQQALGQGPEFLTYFQNEAQLDKSGLPSDRFFAERPEGSVSTLKIQRTQQEDSAVYLCASSLEGDRRNIQYFGAGTRLSVL.

The rearrangement joins TRBV28 to TRBJ2-1; no firm D call. The CDR3 totals 12 residues. V gave up 6 bases and J gave up 8 bases, with 11 bases separating them. CDR1 MDHEN and CDR2 SYDVKM come from the germline V gene. CDR3 protein: CASSTQSDEQFF. DNA of the CDR3: TGTGCCAGCAGCACCCAGTCCGATGAGCAGTTCTTC. Full variable domain (rest looked up from reference TRBV28 and TRBJ2-1): DVKVTQSSRYLVKRTGEKVFLECVQDMDHENMFWYRQDPGLGLRLIYFSYDVKMKEKGDIPEGYSVSREKKERFSLILESASTNQTSMYLCASSTQSDEQFFGPGTRLTVL.

The chain recombines TRBV4-3 with TRBJ2-3, with D possibly being TRBD1 (6 bases). Trimming removed 3 bases from V and 2 bases from J, with 18 bases in between. Germline CDR1 is LGHNA and CDR2 is YSLEER. The CDR3 has 17 amino acids. CDR3 protein: CASSQALTGHNTDTQYF. DNA for the CDR3: TGCGCCAGCAGCCAGGCCCTTACGGGACACAACACAGATACGCAGTATTTT.

The genes are TRBV6-5 and TRBJ2-7; 9 nucleotides agree with TRBD1. Germline assignment: CDR1 MNHEY and CDR2 SVGAGI. The V segment lost 4 bases and the J segment 5 bases; nucleotides outside the gene matches: 9. The CDR3 length is 15 residues. The DNA for the CDR3 is TGTGCCAGCAGTTCCCGCCACAGGGGGCGAGACGAGCAGTACTTC. Its translation is CASSSRHRGRDEQYF.

This rearrangement joins TRBV6-5 to TRBJ2-3, with 7 nucleotides matching TRBD2. The CDR3 length is 15 residues. Germline values: CDR1 MNHEY, CDR2 SVGAGI. V was pared by 0 bases and J by 4 bases, with 4 bases of the junction left unmatched. Written as DNA, the CDR3 is TGTGCCAGCAGTTACTCCCCGACTAGCCCAGATACGCAGTATTTT. Its protein product is CASSYSPTSPDTQYF.

This clone was seen a single time. The chain couples TRBV4-1 to TRBJ1-1, with 8 nucleotides matching TRBD1. V was clipped by 1 base and J by 3 bases; unmatched bases: 4. The CDR3 contains 15 residues. The germline V gene has CDR1 MGHRA and CDR2 YSYEKL. CDR3 loop: CASSQVQGAYTEAFF. DNA for the CDR3: TGCGCCAGCAGCCAAGTTCAGGGGGCATACACTGAAGCTTTCTTT.

The chain joins TRBV9 to TRBJ2-3, with TRBD2 matching over 11 bases. CDR1 and CDR2 from the germline V gene are SGDLS and YYNGEE. The CDR3 covers 16 residues. With V trimmed by 1 base and J by 6 bases, 7 bases remained unmatched. The CDR3 nucleotides read TGTGCCAGCAGCGTACCGACTAGCGGGGCGGGGGATACGCAGTATTTT. Amino acid sequence: CASSVPTSGAGDTQYF.

This rearrangement joins TRBV28 to TRBJ2-7, with TRBD2 identical over 8 bases. The CDR3 spans 13 residues. The V gene's germline CDR1 is MDHEN and CDR2 SYDVKM. The V and J ends lost 6 bases and 2 bases, in that order; junction bases with no gene match: 3. The CDR3 here is CASRLAEPYEQYF. DNA of the CDR3: TGTGCCAGCAGACTAGCGGAGCCCTACGAGCAGTACTTC.

The CDR3 sequence is CASSFPALAGGSTDTQYF. DNA for the CDR3: TGTGCCAGCAGCTTCCCCGCACTAGCGGGTGGGAGCACAGATACGCAGTATTTT. The V call is TRBV7-8, the J call TRBJ2-3; 9 bases fit TRBD2. After removal of 3 bases from V and 0 bases from J, the junction contained 10 bases not matched to a gene. CDR3 length: 18 amino acids. Germline values: CDR1 SGHVS, CDR2 FQNEAQ. Together with reference TRBV7-8 and TRBJ2-3, the CDR3 gives the full variable domain: GAGVSQSPRYKVAKRGQDVALRCDPISGHVSLFWYQQALGQGPEFLTYFQNEAQLDKSGLPSDRFFAERPEGSVSTLKIQRTQQEDSAVYLCASSFPALAGGSTDTQYFGPGTRLTVL.

The chain joins TRBV28 to TRBJ1-3; possibly TRBD1 for D (6 bases). This CDR3 spans 14 amino acids. From germline, CDR1 is MDHEN and CDR2 SYDVKM. Trimming shortened V by 5 bases and J by 6 bases, and 14 bases separated the two germline ends. This chain's CDR3 is CASSEAGDINTIYF. The CDR3, as DNA: TGTGCCAGCAGTGAGGCAGGGGATATAAACACCATATATTTT.

V and J are TRBV7-8 and TRBJ1-2; D might be TRBD1 (5 bases). The V end lost 5 bases, the J end lost 7 bases, and 17 bases lay between the germline ends. Germline V gene sequence: CDR1 SGHVS, CDR2 FQNEAQ. This CDR3 comprises 14 residues. This CDR3 is CASSPIFRGGGYTF. For the CDR3, the DNA is TGTGCCAGCAGCCCGATATTCCGGGGGGGTGGCTACACCTTC.

This chain uses TRBV9 with TRBJ2-2; no clear D gene. CDR3 length: 15 amino acids. V lost 3 bases and J 6 bases, leaving 15 bases between the germline ends. The V gene's germline CDR1 is SGDLS and CDR2 YYNGEE. This CDR3 is CASSGGPLPSGELFF. CDR3 in DNA: TGTGCCAGCAGCGGCGGCCCTTTGCCGTCCGGGGAGCTGTTTTTT.

The V call is TRBV5-8, the J call TRBJ1-1; TRBD1 aligns across 7 bases. J was trimmed by 0 bases and V by 6 bases; bases with no gene match: 5. Germline CDR1 and CDR2: SGHTS and YDEGEE. The CDR3 contains 14 residues. The CDR3, as DNA: TGTGCCAGCAACCCGGGACAGATGAACACTGAAGCTTTCTTT. This encodes CASNPGQMNTEAFF.

The chain combines TRBV19 with TRBJ1-5; D might be TRBD1 (5 bases). Germline V gives CDR1 LNHDA, CDR2 SQIVND (reference sequence). V was shortened by 3 bases and J by 5 bases, with 17 bases between the two germline ends. CDR3 size: 16 residues. The CDR3 coding sequence is TGTGCCAGTAGTATTCTCAGACAGATTTACTATCAGCCCCAGCATTTT. Translating it yields CASSILRQIYYQPQHF.

The J gene is TRBJ2-1, the V gene TRBV4-1; D may be TRBD2 (5 bases). The CDR3 runs 16 residues. The germline CDR1 and CDR2 sequences are MGHRA and YSYEKL. Trimming left V 0 bases short and J 3 bases short, with 12 bases between. The CDR3 spells CASSQDRGRDYNEQFF. CDR3 DNA sequence: TGCGCCAGCAGCCAAGATCGGGGTAGAGACTACAATGAGCAGTTCTTC.

The rearrangement joins TRBV5-1 to TRBJ2-5, with 10 bases fitting TRBD2. The last part of the DNA fits TRBJ2-7 better; the J call may be wrong. The length of the CDR3 is 16 residues. Germline assignment: CDR1 SGHRS and CDR2 YFSETQ. As DNA, the CDR3 is TGCGCCAGCAGCTTGGGGCCTTCTAGCGGGAGTTTCGAGCAGTACTTC. It specifies CASSLGPSSGSFEQYF.

V gene TRBV11-2 combines with J gene TRBJ2-1; perhaps TRBD1 as D (6 bases). The germline V gene encodes CDR1 SGHAT and CDR2 FQNNGV. This CDR3 has 13 amino acids. V was shortened by 6 bases and J by 10 bases, with 16 bases between the two germline ends. CDR3 sequence (DNA): TGTGCCAGCAGTTATAATCACGGGACAGAGCAGTTCTTC. It encodes CASSYNHGTEQFF.

The V call is TRBV2, the J call TRBJ2-7; a possible D gene is TRBD1 (5 bases). In germline, CDR1 is SNHLY, CDR2 FYNNEI. Deletions cut 7 bases from V and 0 bases from J, with 13 bases between. This CDR3 is built from 14 residues. CDR3 sequence: CASMGQLSSYEQYF. The CDR3 coding sequence is TGTGCCAGCATGGGGCAGTTAAGCTCCTACGAGCAGTACTTC. The full variable domain, its missing parts supplied by reference TRBV2 and TRBJ2-7, is EPEVTQTPSHQVTQMGQEVILRCVPISNHLYFYWYRQILGQKVEFLVSFYNNEISEKSEIFDDQFSVERPDGSNFTLKIRSTKLEDSAMYFCASMGQLSSYEQYFGPGTRLTVT.

The chain is built from TRBV4-1 and TRBJ2-1; 8 nucleotides align to TRBD1. Germline CDR1 MGHRA, CDR2 YSYEKL. With V trimmed by 3 bases and J by 8 bases, 6 bases remained unmatched. This CDR3 contains 14 residues. CDR3 sequence (DNA): TGCGCCAGCAGCCACCTGGACAGGGTACATGAGCAGTTCTTC. Amino acids: CASSHLDRVHEQFF.